The TCR beta chain described here comes from a study of shared clonotypes between healthy human individuals. Study results and limitations: Sampling involved blood alone; tissue repertoires likely differ.

Naive CD8 populations comprised CD45RO-negative cells positively selected for CCR7, excluding terminally differentiated effector memory CD45RA+ cells. Note on this clone: Its antigen is unknown. At the DNA level, this CDR3 is encoded by other sequences in the same sample as well.

CDR3 length: 13 residues. The germline V gene has CDR1 SNHLY and CDR2 FYNNEI. The V and J ends lost 3 bases and 0 bases respectively, with 6 bases between them. Sequenced by immunoSEQ multiplex PCR; TCRdb stores in-frame clones only, minus some. The data hold 550,000 to 650,000 clones, with approximately 96% observed a single time. The receptor's source is a woman in her 30s in good health. The specimen sequenced was naive CD8+ T cells sorted from blood. The chain links TRBV2 to TRBJ2-7; a weak D match, TRBD1 (5 bases). In DNA form, the CDR3 reads TGTGCCAGCAGTGATAGGGGCTCCTACGAGCAGTACTTC. The encoded protein is CASSDRGSYEQYF. The variable domain in full, completed from reference TRBV2 and TRBJ2-7, reads EPEVTQTPSHQVTQMGQEVILRCVPISNHLYFYWYRQILGQKVEFLVSFYNNEISEKSEIFDDQFSVERPDGSNFTLKIRSTKLEDSAMYFCASSDRGSYEQYFGPGTRLTVT.